These 26 T cell receptor beta chains were all obtained from the same sample, sequenced in a study of T cells in Graves' hyperthyroidism and ophthalmopathy. Using RNA transcripts as the source, TCR beta CDR3 regions were amplified. Researchers ran a first-round RT-PCR on the TCR CDR3 using the HTBI primer set. One entry per CDR3 protein results from TCRdb running MiXCR on the multiplex PCR reads. The data contain roughly 380,000 distinct CDR3 sequences, 11% to 15% of them singletons. Sequencing was carried out using blood. Receptors originate from an older woman with Graves' hyperthyroidism.

At least ten counts were recorded for this clonotype. In DNA, the CDR3 is TGTGCCAGCAGTTACGGGTCTGCTGAGCAGTTCTTC. Encoded protein: CASSYGSAEQFF. The rearrangement links TRBV6-2 or TRBV6-3 to TRBJ2-1; D call uncertain. The ends were cut back, 2 bases at V and 9 bases at J, with 8 bases in the middle. Looked up from germline, CDR1 is MNHEY and CDR2 is SVGEGT. The CDR3 has 12 residues.

The table lists this clonotype with many counts. This sequence joins TRBV28 and TRBJ2-5; D call uncertain. CDR3 size: 13 residues. The germline gives CDR1 MDHEN, CDR2 SYDVKM. The V gene lost 5 bases and the J gene lost 5 bases, with 12 bases spanning the gap. CDR3: CASSPTPRETQYF. CDR3 nucleotides: TGTGCCAGCAGTCCGACCCCGAGGGAGACCCAGTACTTC. Using reference TRBV28 and TRBJ2-5 for the parts outside the CDR3, the full variable domain is DVKVTQSSRYLVKRTGEKVFLECVQDMDHENMFWYRQDPGLGLRLIYFSYDVKMKEKGDIPEGYSVSREKKERFSLILESASTNQTSMYLCASSPTPRETQYFGPGTRLLVL.

This clonotype was counted between two and nine times. The chain is built from TRBV27 and TRBJ2-7, with D perhaps assigned TRBD1 or TRBD2 (5 bases each). CDR1 and CDR2 from the germline V gene are MNHEY and SMNVEV (reference sequence). The V end lost 4 bases, the J end lost 6 bases, and 16 bases lay between the germline ends. This CDR3 spans 14 amino acids. The CDR3 bases are TGTGCCAGCAGTTCCTCGAGGGGTTTTGGCGAGCAGTACTTC. Translation gives CASSSSRGFGEQYF.

This clonotype was seen only a few times. The rearrangement uses TRBV4-1 and TRBJ2-2, with 12 bases that match TRBD2. V shed 0 bases and J 4 bases; nucleotides not matched to a gene: 12. Germline V gene data show CDR1 as MGHRA and CDR2 as YSYEKL. The CDR3 has 20 amino acids. The chain's CDR3 is CASSQDLIRASGRVTGELFF. The CDR3 DNA sequence: TGCGCCAGCAGCCAAGATCTCATCAGGGCTAGCGGGAGGGTCACCGGGGAGCTGTTTTTT.

This clonotype was seen ten or more times. Here the CDR3 DNA reads TGCAGTGCTAGAGGCCCCCCCGTTTACAATGAGCAGTTCTTC. This sequence encodes CSARGPPVYNEQFF. The V call is TRBV20-1, the J call TRBJ2-1, with D unclear. CDR1 DFQATT and CDR2 SNEGSKA come from the germline V gene (reference sequence). V dropped 1 base and J dropped 4 bases, with 11 bases sitting between them. The CDR3 runs to 14 residues.

The sample holds many counts of this clonotype. An end of the junction differs from the germline gene, which may be a read error. This CDR3 is CASSYGPGQGRVF. CDR3 sequence (DNA): TGTGCCAGCAGTTACGGGCCGGGACAGGGTCGGGTCTTT. The V and J genes are TRBV6-1 and TRBJ1-1, with 9 bases that match TRBD1. The germline gives CDR1 MNHNS, CDR2 SASEGT. The CDR3 is 13 residues long.

This chain uses TRBV4-1 with TRBJ1-4; 9 nucleotides align to TRBD1. From germline, CDR1 is MGHRA and CDR2 YSYEKL. With V trimmed by 4 bases and J by 10 bases, 7 bases remained unmatched. This CDR3 region has 14 residues. The CDR3 DNA reads as TGCGCCAGCAGCCGGGGACAGGGACTCGGAAAACTGTTTTTT. Translating it yields CASSRGQGLGKLFF.

The chain links TRBV19 to TRBJ2-2, with unresolved D. Germline loops: CDR1 LNHDA, CDR2 SQIVND (reference sequence). V was pared by 5 bases and J by 1 base, with 8 bases between. The CDR3 spans 14 residues. Here the CDR3 DNA reads TGTGCCAGTAGTCTACCAGGGAACACCGGGGAGCTGTTTTTT. Its protein product is CASSLPGNTGELFF.

V usage is TRBV7-3 and J usage is TRBJ1-6; D remains unclear. The CDR3 runs to 15 residues. CDR1 is SGHTA, CDR2 FQGTGA, per germline. V shed 0 bases and J shed 7 bases, with 10 bases lying between them. DNA for the CDR3: TGTGCCAGCAGCTTAACCCAGGCCGGGAATTCACCCCTCCACTTT. Its translation: CASSLTQAGNSPLHF.

The table lists this clonotype with many counts. The gene calls are TRBV11-2 and TRBJ2-3, with 11 nucleotides matching TRBD2. The CDR3 extends over 17 amino acids. Germline V lookup: CDR1 SGHAT, CDR2 FQNNGV. With 2 bases clipped from V and 0 bases from J, the junction kept 4 bases outside the gene matches. The CDR3 coding sequence is TGTGCCAGCAGCTTAACTAGCGGGAGCCATAGCACAGATACGCAGTATTTT. Amino acids: CASSLTSGSHSTDTQYF.

This clonotype was recorded many times. The gene calls are TRBV4-1 and TRBJ2-5; tentative D call: TRBD2 (5 bases). Germline lookup yields CDR1 MGHRA and CDR2 YSYEKL. With 1 base removed from V and 2 bases from J, the gap between germline ends came to 17 bases. The CDR3 contains 17 residues. CDR3 DNA sequence: TGCGCCAGCAGCCAAGGTTCCCCCCAGCGGTCTCAAGAGACCCAGTACTTC. Protein sequence: CASSQGSPQRSQETQYF.

CDR3 loop: CSAPGQGAVLSTDTQYF. The CDR3 DNA follows: TGCAGTGCCCCGGGGCAGGGGGCCGTACTAAGCACAGATACGCAGTATTTT. The V and J genes are TRBV20-1 and TRBJ2-3, with 8 bases fitting TRBD1. The CDR3 has 17 residues. CDR1 and CDR2 (germline): DFQATT, SNEGSKA (reference sequence). V was clipped by 6 bases and J by 0 bases; unmatched bases: 14.

This chain connects TRBV5-1 to TRBJ2-5; D gene unclear. The ends were cut back, 0 bases at V and 5 bases at J, with 11 bases in the middle. Germline CDR1 reads SGHRS; CDR2 reads YFSETQ. This CDR3 has 14 amino acids. The DNA of the CDR3 is TGCGCCAGCAGCTTGGCGGCCGCCGGGGAGACCCAGTACTTC. Translation: CASSLAAAGETQYF.

This clonotype was picked up many times. The chain couples TRBV12-3 or TRBV12-4 to TRBJ1-1; 9 nucleotides line up with TRBD1. CDR3 size: 14 residues. The V gene end was trimmed by 8 bases and the J gene end by 1 base; junction bases not matched to a gene: 5. For the CDR3, the DNA is TGTGCCAGCTCATCGGGACAGGGGAACACTGAAGCTTTCTTT. Encoded protein: CASSSGQGNTEAFF.

On this clonotype: It may be a read error: a sequence one base away is much more abundant. The chain recombines TRBV12-3 or TRBV12-4 with TRBJ2-2, with unresolved D. The CDR3 totals 16 residues. DNA of the CDR3: TGTGCCAGCGGTTTATCTTCATGGCAGAACACCGGGGAGCTGTTTTTT. Its translation: CASGLSSWQNTGELFF.

In its sample, this clonotype was seen many times. The chain combines TRBV3-1 with TRBJ2-1, with TRBD2 matching 10 bases. Germline V CDR1 and CDR2: LGHDT, YNNKEL (reference sequence). V dropped 0 bases and J dropped 9; count of bases not matched to a gene: 11. This CDR3 spans 17 amino acids. The CDR3 DNA reads TGTGCCAGCAGCCAAGAGATCACTAGCGGGAAAAAAGGTGAGCAGTTCTTC. Protein product: CASSQEITSGKKGEQFF.

This clonotype appeared many times. This sequence joins TRBV12-3 or TRBV12-4 and TRBJ1-5, with D maybe TRBD1 (5 bases). The CDR3 has 15 residues. V lost 3 bases and J 5 bases, leaving 14 bases between the germline ends. The CDR3 DNA follows: TGTGCCAGCAGTTTTGGCAGGGAACTTGATCAGCCCCAGCATTTT. Translated, it gives CASSFGRELDQPQHF.

This clonotype was recorded a few times. The V and J genes are TRBV7-3 and TRBJ2-7; D uncertain. From germline, CDR1 is SGHTA and CDR2 FQGTGA. V was shortened by 2 bases and J by 2 bases, with 13 bases between the two germline ends. The CDR3 is 15 residues long. The CDR3 region has the DNA TGTGCCAGCAGCTTACAGGCAGGCCACCCCTACGAGCAGTACTTC. This sequence encodes CASSLQAGHPYEQYF.

This clonotype was counted a few times. This sequence joins TRBV7-9 and TRBJ2-7; 8 bases agree with TRBD2. V trimming: 1 base; J trimming: 4 bases; junction bases outside the gene matches: 12. Germline CDR1 and CDR2: SEHNR and FQNEAQ (reference sequence). The CDR3 contains 17 residues. CDR3 protein: CASSLGIVGTRIYEQYF. The CDR3 bases are TGTGCCAGCAGCTTAGGTATCGTTGGGACTAGGATATACGAGCAGTACTTC.

This clonotype was recorded at least ten times. The chain recombines TRBV11-3 with TRBJ2-7, with 10 positions matching TRBD2. Germline V CDR1 and CDR2: SGHNT, YENEEA. J lost 7 bases, V lost 0 bases, and 9 bases had no gene match. This CDR3 region has 16 residues. The CDR3 region is CASSLEASGRSFEQYF. CDR3 in DNA: TGTGCCAGCAGCTTAGAAGCTAGCGGGAGATCGTTTGAGCAGTACTTC.

Concerning this clonotype itself: A clone one base away is much larger, so this may be a read error. This chain links TRBV2 with TRBJ1-6; D possibly corresponds to TRBD1 (5 bases). The germline V and J ends were trimmed by 2 bases and 4 bases, with 12 bases remaining between them. Germline CDR1 reads SNHLY; CDR2 reads FYNNEI. The CDR3 is made up of 16 amino acids. CDR3 in amino acids: CASSESPGDYNSPLHF. In DNA, the CDR3 is TGTGCCAGCAGTGAATCCCCGGGGGATTATAATTCACCCCTCCACTTT.

This clonotype was recorded at least ten times. The genes are TRBV24-1 and TRBJ2-7; 9 bases line up with TRBD2. Looked up from germline, CDR1 is KGHDR and CDR2 is SFDVKD. Unmatched junction bases numbered 4, after V lost 9 bases and J lost 2 bases. This CDR3 is 13 amino acids long. The CDR3 DNA is TGTGCCACCGGTATAGCGGGAGCCTACGAGCAGTACTTC. Its translation: CATGIAGAYEQYF.

This clonotype appeared many times. The V call is TRBV5-1, the J call TRBJ2-1, with 7 bases identical to TRBD1. The germline V gene encodes CDR1 SGHRS and CDR2 YFSETQ. This CDR3 comprises 16 residues. J gave up 9 bases and V 4 bases, and 16 bases lay outside the gene matches. The CDR3 sequence is CASSTRTGSAASEQFF. DNA for the CDR3: TGCGCCAGCAGCACCAGGACAGGATCCGCGGCGAGTGAGCAGTTCTTC.

The sample holds many counts of this clonotype. The rearrangement uses TRBV7-6 and TRBJ2-7; the D gene is possibly TRBD2 (7 bases). The CDR3 extends over 14 amino acids. Trimming removed 6 bases from V and 2 bases from J, with 14 bases in between. Germline assignment: CDR1 SGHVS and CDR2 FNYEAQ. The CDR3 bases are TGTGCCAGCAGTAAGGGGGGGGGGGCCTACGAGCAGTACTTC. Its translation is CASSKGGGAYEQYF.

V is TRBV5-1 and J is TRBJ2-7; TRBD2 matches 8 bases. CDR3 length equals 15 residues. The V and J ends lost 0 bases and 2 bases, in that order; junction bases with no gene match: 4. Germline assignment: CDR1 SGHRS and CDR2 YFSETQ. The CDR3 spells CASSLVREATYEQYF. CDR3 in DNA: TGCGCCAGCAGCTTGGTGCGGGAGGCCACCTACGAGCAGTACTTC.

This clonotype was recorded many times. The chain is built from TRBV12-3 or TRBV12-4 and TRBJ1-1; possibly TRBD1 for D (5 bases). The V end lost 0 bases, the J end lost 3 bases, and 14 bases lay between the germline ends. This CDR3 has 16 amino acids. CDR3 amino acids: CASSLAGVGGDTEAFF. In DNA, the CDR3 is TGTGCCAGCAGTTTAGCGGGGGTTGGGGGGGACACTGAAGCTTTCTTT.